Listed below are T cell receptor beta chains from one sample, sequenced in a study of CD8 T cells in Susac syndrome. MiXCR, applied by TCRdb to the immunoSEQ multiplex PCR reads, yields one record per CDR3 protein. The data show roughly 120,000 distinct CDR3 sequences, over 90% seen once. The sample was CD8+ T cells from PBMCs. These receptors came from a human donor with multiple sclerosis. Both conserved end residues are part of each CDR3. The order of the fields is CDR3 DNA, CDR3 protein, clone size, D gene, V gene, J gene. D genes are given only for firm matches. Size values are once, few and many counts, or a class for expanded clones, and some rows have none.

CDR3 DNA: TGCGCCAGCGCCTTGGGGATAACCTACGAGCAGTACTTC
CDR3 protein: CASALGITYEQYF
clone size: -
D gene: -
V gene: TRBV5-1
J gene: TRBJ2-7

CDR3 DNA: TGTGCCAGCAGTTACTCGATCCCGGACAGCTATGGCTACACCTTC
CDR3 protein: CASSYSIPDSYGYTF
clone size: -
D gene: -
V gene: TRBV6-5
J gene: TRBJ1-2

CDR3 DNA: TGCGCCAGCAGGACGGATCTCTCTGGGGCCAACGTCCTGACTTTC
CDR3 protein: CASRTDLSGANVLTF
clone size: -
D gene: -
V gene: TRBV5-1
J gene: TRBJ2-6

CDR3 DNA: TGCAGTGCTAGAGATACGGGACTAGCGGGAGAGGGGCTAACAGATACGCAGTATTTT
CDR3 protein: CSARDTGLAGEGLTDTQYF
clone size: -
D gene: TRBD2
V gene: TRBV20-1
J gene: TRBJ2-3

CDR3 DNA: TGCGCCAGCAGCCAAGGGGGGACTAGCGGCTACAATGAGCAGTTCTTC
CDR3 protein: CASSQGGTSGYNEQFF
clone size: -
D gene: TRBD2
V gene: TRBV4-1
J gene: TRBJ2-1

CDR3 DNA: TGCGCCAGCAGACAGAATAGCAATCAGCCCCAGCATTTT
CDR3 protein: CASRQNSNQPQHF
clone size: -
D gene: -
V gene: TRBV5-1
J gene: TRBJ1-5

CDR3 DNA: TGCAGTGCTGGTCGGGCGACTGAAGCTTTCTTT
CDR3 protein: CSAGRATEAFF
clone size: -
D gene: -
V gene: TRBV20-1
J gene: TRBJ1-1

CDR3 DNA: TGTGCCAGCAGTCTAGACCAAGAGACCCAGTACTTC
CDR3 protein: CASSLDQETQYF
clone size: few
D gene: -
V gene: TRBV27
J gene: TRBJ2-5

CDR3 DNA: TGCAGCGTTGAAGACGACCGGACAGGGCTAATCACAGATACGCAGTATTTT
CDR3 protein: CSVEDDRTGLITDTQYF
clone size: once
D gene: TRBD1
V gene: TRBV29-1
J gene: TRBJ2-3

CDR3 DNA: TGTGCCAGCAGCCCCCGGGACTACCCCCACAATGAGCAGTTCTTC
CDR3 protein: CASSPRDYPHNEQFF
clone size: -
D gene: TRBD2
V gene: TRBV7-9
J gene: TRBJ2-1

CDR3 DNA: TGTGCCAGTAGTATCGGGGGAGATACGCAGTATTTT
CDR3 protein: CASSIGGDTQYF
clone size: -
D gene: -
V gene: TRBV19
J gene: TRBJ2-3

CDR3 DNA: TGTGCCAGCTCACCCGATGACAGGGTTTCGCAGTACGAGCAGTACTTC
CDR3 protein: CASSPDDRVSQYEQYF
clone size: -
D gene: TRBD1
V gene: TRBV18
J gene: TRBJ2-7

CDR3 DNA: TGTGCCAGCAGTTTAGGACAGTCTTTTTTATTGGCCAAAAACATTCAGTACTTC
CDR3 protein: CASSLGQSFLLAKNIQYF
clone size: -
D gene: -
V gene: TRBV27
J gene: TRBJ2-4

CDR3 DNA: TGTGCCACCAGCATGGGCAGGACTGCAACTAATGAAAAACTGTTTTTT
CDR3 protein: CATSMGRTATNEKLFF
clone size: -
D gene: -
V gene: TRBV15
J gene: TRBJ1-4

CDR3 DNA: TGTGCCAGCAGCTTGGGCCCAGGGGCTCGCAATGAGCAGTTCTTC
CDR3 protein: CASSLGPGARNEQFF
clone size: -
D gene: -
V gene: TRBV5-6
J gene: TRBJ2-1

CDR3 DNA: TGTGCCAGCAGCCCAGGGGGCGAGTTGGTGGATACGCAGTATTTT
CDR3 protein: CASSPGGELVDTQYF
clone size: -
D gene: TRBD1
V gene: TRBV9
J gene: TRBJ2-3

CDR3 DNA: TGCGCCAGCAGCCAAGAACGACTAGCGGACCTCACCGGGGAGCTGTTTTTT
CDR3 protein: CASSQERLADLTGELFF
clone size: -
D gene: TRBD2
V gene: TRBV4-1
J gene: TRBJ2-2

CDR3 DNA: TGTGCCAGCAGCTTAGCAAGGGGGAGCCCCCAAGAGACCCAGTACTTC
CDR3 protein: CASSLARGSPQETQYF
clone size: -
D gene: -
V gene: TRBV13
J gene: TRBJ2-5

CDR3 DNA: TGTGCCAGCAGTGTGTATTTTCTACCCTACGACACCAGCTTC
CDR3 protein: CASSVYFLPYDTSF
clone size: -
D gene: -
V gene: TRBV2
J gene: TRBJ1-2

CDR3 DNA: TGTGTCAGCAGCGTAGCCCCGAACACTGAAGCTTTCTTT
CDR3 protein: CVSSVAPNTEAFF
clone size: -
D gene: -
V gene: TRBV9
J gene: TRBJ1-1

CDR3 DNA: TGTGCCAGCAGCCAAGACCACAGGGGATACGAGCAGTACTTC
CDR3 protein: CASSQDHRGYEQYF
clone size: -
D gene: TRBD1
V gene: TRBV3-1
J gene: TRBJ2-7

CDR3 DNA: TGCGCCAGCAGCCAAGGCCCGACTCCGGGACAGGGGCTCTATGGCTACACCTTC
CDR3 protein: CASSQGPTPGQGLYGYTF
clone size: once
D gene: TRBD1
V gene: TRBV4-1
J gene: TRBJ1-2

CDR3 DNA: TGTGCCACCAGTGATTACGGACAAGAGACCCAGTACTTC
CDR3 protein: CATSDYGQETQYF
clone size: -
D gene: -
V gene: TRBV24-1
J gene: TRBJ2-5

CDR3 DNA: TGTGCCAGCAGCTTAGATTCGCCAGTACCCTACGAGCAGTACTTC
CDR3 protein: CASSLDSPVPYEQYF
clone size: -
D gene: -
V gene: TRBV11-2
J gene: TRBJ2-7

CDR3 DNA: TGTGCCAGCAGCTTCCGGACCGGGGAGCTGTTTTTT
CDR3 protein: CASSFRTGELFF
clone size: few
D gene: -
V gene: TRBV11-2
J gene: TRBJ2-2

CDR3 DNA: TGTGCCAGCAGTTTGGGTAGGGGGAACACTGAAGCTTTCTTT
CDR3 protein: CASSLGRGNTEAFF
clone size: few
D gene: -
V gene: TRBV5-1
J gene: TRBJ1-1

CDR3 DNA: TGCAGTGCCCCAAGATTAACGGCGTCCTACAATGAGCAGTTCTTC
CDR3 protein: CSAPRLTASYNEQFF
clone size: -
D gene: -
V gene: TRBV20-1
J gene: TRBJ2-1

CDR3 DNA: TGTGCCAGCAGGGGGCGGGAGGGCCGAGAGACCCAGTACTTC
CDR3 protein: CASRGREGRETQYF
clone size: -
D gene: TRBD2
V gene: TRBV6-5
J gene: TRBJ2-5

CDR3 DNA: TGTGCCAGCCAAAGAGCGGGAGAATACAATGAGCAGTTCTTC
CDR3 protein: CASQRAGEYNEQFF
clone size: -
D gene: TRBD2
V gene: TRBV2
J gene: TRBJ2-1

CDR3 DNA: TGTGCCAGCAGGTCAGGGCGGACCGGGTATGGCTACACCTTC
CDR3 protein: CASRSGRTGYGYTF
clone size: -
D gene: -
V gene: TRBV5-6
J gene: TRBJ1-2

CDR3 DNA: TGTGCCAGCAGCCCCTTCGGGGGGCCCGGCTATGGCTACACCTTC
CDR3 protein: CASSPFGGPGYGYTF
clone size: -
D gene: -
V gene: TRBV27
J gene: TRBJ1-2